A selection of T cell receptor beta chains follows, all from one sample in a study of T-cell reconstitution after alpha-beta-depleted transplantation in children. From the PCR reads, TCRdb called clonotypes with MiXCR, one entry per CDR3 protein. The sample has tens of thousands of distinct CDR3 sequences, 15% to 20% seen once. The input for sequencing was PBMCs, mostly from graft donor cells, taken 360 days after TCRalphabeta/CD19-depleted stem cell transplant. All receptors come from a male patient between 2 and 10 years old who had a stem cell transplant for acute lymphoblastic leukemia, so the T cells may come from the graft donor. CDR3s include the opening cysteine and the closing phenylalanine or tryptophan. A D gene is named only where the DNA matches it firmly. For some rows the clone size is stated as once, few or many, or as a class when expanded; others skip it.

v_call	j_call	d_call	clone_size	cdr3_aa	cdr3_nt
TRBV7-9	TRBJ1-4	.	once	CASSQTVGGREKLFF	TGTGCCAGCAGCCAAACGGTTGGGGGGCGAGAAAAACTGTTTTTT
TRBV5-1	TRBJ2-1	TRBD2	.	CASSLDRTSGIYNEQFF	TGCGCCAGCAGCTTGGACCGGACTAGCGGGATCTACAATGAGCAGTTCTTC
TRBV12-3/TRBV12-4	TRBJ1-5	TRBD1	few	CASSLTGVNQPQHF	TGTGCCAGCAGTTTGACAGGGGTCAATCAGCCCCAGCATTTT
TRBV27	TRBJ1-5	.	few	CASSPHEGGLNQPQHF	TGTGCCAGCAGTCCTCATGAGGGGGGCCTGAATCAGCCCCAGCATTTT
TRBV5-1	TRBJ2-7	TRBD1	many	CATQLSTGEFYEQYF	TGCGCCACCCAGCTGTCGACAGGGGAGTTCTACGAGCAGTACTTC
TRBV4-1	TRBJ2-1	TRBD2	few	CASSITNIAGGGNEQFF	TGCGCCAGCAGCATCACTAACATAGCGGGAGGTGGCAATGAGCAGTTCTTC
TRBV12-3/TRBV12-4	TRBJ1-2	TRBD1	many	CASSWGQGYGYTF	TGTGCCAGCAGTTGGGGACAGGGTTATGGCTACACCTTC
TRBV12-3/TRBV12-4	TRBJ2-3	TRBD2	.	CASKLALSTDTQYF	TGTGCCAGCAAACTAGCGCTAAGCACAGATACGCAGTATTTT
TRBV5-1	TRBJ2-1	TRBD2	.	CASSKDPTSGRDEQFF	TGCGCCAGCAGCAAGGACCCCACTAGCGGGAGGGATGAGCAGTTCTTC
TRBV25-1	TRBJ2-3	.	.	CASSDGGRDTQYF	TGTGCCAGCAGTGACGGGGGTCGGGATACGCAGTATTTT
TRBV19	TRBJ2-1	.	.	CASSILPLTYNEQFF	TGTGCCAGTAGTATACTCCCCCTGACCTACAATGAGCAGTTCTTC
TRBV5-1	TRBJ1-4	.	.	CASSFISGATNEKLFF	TGCGCCAGCAGCTTCATATCGGGAGCAACTAATGAAAAACTGTTTTTT
TRBV7-9	TRBJ2-1	.	few	CASSLEIDEQFF	TGTGCCAGCAGCTTAGAAATCGATGAGCAGTTCTTC
TRBV20-1	TRBJ1-5	.	few	CSASWDRNQPQHF	TGCAGTGCTAGTTGGGACCGCAATCAGCCCCAGCATTTT
TRBV5-4	TRBJ1-4	TRBD1	once	CASSPSGTANEILFF	TGTGCCAGCAGCCCCTCCGGGACAGCTAATGAAATACTGTTTTTT
TRBV5-1	TRBJ2-2	TRBD2	.	CASSLVSGKNTGELFF	TGCGCCAGCAGCTTGGTTAGCGGGAAGAACACCGGGGAGCTGTTTTTT